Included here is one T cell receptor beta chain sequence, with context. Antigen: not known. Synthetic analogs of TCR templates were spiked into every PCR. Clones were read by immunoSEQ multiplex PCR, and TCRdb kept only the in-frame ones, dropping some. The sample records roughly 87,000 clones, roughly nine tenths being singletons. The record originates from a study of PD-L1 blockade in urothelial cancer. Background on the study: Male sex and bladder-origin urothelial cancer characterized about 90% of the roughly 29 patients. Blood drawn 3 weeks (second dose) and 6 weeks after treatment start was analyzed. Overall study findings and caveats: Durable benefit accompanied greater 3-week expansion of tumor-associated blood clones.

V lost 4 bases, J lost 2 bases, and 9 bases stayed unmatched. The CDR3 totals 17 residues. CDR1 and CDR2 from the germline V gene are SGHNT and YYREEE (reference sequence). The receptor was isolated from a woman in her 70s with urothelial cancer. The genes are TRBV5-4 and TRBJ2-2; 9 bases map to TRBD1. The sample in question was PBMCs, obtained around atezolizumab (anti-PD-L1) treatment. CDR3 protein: CASSAPPGQGNTGELFF. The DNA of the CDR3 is TGTGCCAGCAGCGCCCCACCGGGACAGGGTAACACCGGGGAGCTGTTTTTT.